The 23 T cell receptor beta chains reported below all come from one sample, sequenced in a study of cytomegalovirus exposure and HLA in healthy donors. Vbeta (60) and Jbeta (13) primers were used in the PCR. The protocol was immunoSEQ multiplex PCR, while the TCRdb copy is restricted to in-frame clones and leaves out a portion. The sample gives about 130,000 clones, about 73% of which show up once; approximately 6% is in the top ten. The sequenced material came from PBMCs. Receptor source: a woman in her forties or fifties in good health and CMV-seropositive.

The CDR3 bases are TGTGCCAGCAGCGACGACGGAGCAACTAATGAAAAACTGTTTTTT. It codes for CASSDDGATNEKLFF. This chain joins TRBV5-6 and TRBJ1-4; no clear D. Deletions cut 4 bases from V and 0 bases from J, with 10 bases between. In germline, CDR1 is SGHDT, CDR2 YYEEEE. This CDR3 is 15 amino acids long.

V and J are TRBV19 and TRBJ1-1; 7 nucleotides agree with TRBD1. J was trimmed by 11 bases and V by 6 bases; bases with no gene match: 12. This CDR3 contains 13 residues. Germline CDR1 LNHDA, CDR2 SQIVND (reference sequence). The CDR3 DNA reads as TGTGCCAGTAGCACCACAGGGGTGAGAGGGGCTTTCTTT. Its translation is CASSTTGVRGAFF.

The CDR3 reads CASSPGTSGAQETQYF. In DNA form, the CDR3 reads TGCGCCAGCAGTCCTGGGACTAGCGGGGCCCAAGAGACCCAGTACTTC. The chain combines TRBV5-1 with TRBJ2-5, with 13 bases lining up with TRBD2. CDR1 and CDR2 (germline): SGHRS, YFSETQ. V was clipped by 5 bases and J by 1 base; unmatched bases: 5. The CDR3 has 16 amino acids. Together with reference TRBV5-1 and TRBJ2-5, the CDR3 gives the full variable domain: KAGVTQTPRYLIKTRGQQVTLSCSPISGHRSVSWYQQTPGQGLQFLFEYFSETQRNKGNFPGRFSGRQFSNSRSEMNVSTLELGDSALYLCASSPGTSGAQETQYFGPGTRLLVL.

The chain recombines TRBV4-1 with TRBJ2-1; D might be TRBD2 (5 bases). The CDR3 consists of 11 residues. Germline V gene sequence: CDR1 MGHRA, CDR2 YSYEKL. Trimming removed 8 bases from V and 9 bases from J, with 11 bases in between. Written as DNA, the CDR3 is TGCGCCAGCTCGGGGTTGCTTGAGCAGTTCTTC. Its translation: CASSGLLEQFF.

This chain joins TRBV6-1 and TRBJ1-4; D remains unclear. V shed 11 bases and J shed 0 bases, with 13 bases lying between them. CDR1 is MNHNS, CDR2 SASEGT, per germline. The CDR3 runs 14 residues. CDR3 sequence: CAGGGPATNEKLFF. In nucleotides, the CDR3 is TGTGCCGGCGGAGGGCCCGCAACTAATGAAAAACTGTTTTTT.

This clone was seen only once. Sequence at one end of the junction differs from germline and may be a read error. The V call is TRBV5-4, the J call TRBJ2-1; the D is unclear. Germline CDR1 is SGHNT and CDR2 is YYREEE (reference sequence). This CDR3 contains 12 residues. The DNA of the CDR3 is TGTGCCGGCAGCTTGTGGGCAGATGAGCAGTTCTTC. Translated: CAGSLWADEQFF.

This clone was recorded a few times. V and J are TRBV7-9 and TRBJ1-2; D unclear. The CDR3 extends over 17 amino acids. V shed 2 bases and J shed 0 bases, with 16 bases lying between them. CDR1 and CDR2 from the germline V gene are SEHNR and FQNEAQ (reference sequence). The chain's CDR3 is CASSLHPRGPSNYGYTF. CDR3 nucleotide sequence: TGTGCCAGCAGCTTACATCCCCGGGGTCCCTCTAACTATGGCTACACCTTC. The complete variable domain, with remaining parts taken from reference TRBV7-9 and TRBJ1-2, reads DTGVSQNPRHKITKRGQNVTFRCDPISEHNRLYWYRQTLGQGPEFLTYFQNEAQLEKSRLLSDRFSAERPKGSFSTLEIQRTEQGDSAMYLCASSLHPRGPSNYGYTFGSGTRLTVV.

The chain couples TRBV18 to TRBJ2-5, with 12 nucleotides matching TRBD1. The CDR3 has 16 amino acids. Germline assignment: CDR1 KGHSH and CDR2 LQKENI. With 1 base clipped from V and 5 bases from J, the junction kept 5 bases outside the gene matches. CDR3 amino acids: CASSPLGTGGSETQYF. The CDR3 bases are TGTGCCAGCTCACCACTGGGGACAGGGGGCTCTGAGACCCAGTACTTC.

The rearrangement links TRBV6-1 to TRBJ1-6, with 10 bases fitting TRBD1. There are 15 residues in the CDR3. Losses at the gene ends were 7 bases for V and 7 bases for J; bases not matched to a gene: 7. The V gene's germline CDR1 is MNHNS and CDR2 SASEGT. The CDR3 region is CASTSGQGINSPLHF. The CDR3 DNA follows: TGTGCCAGCACCTCGGGACAGGGGATCAATTCACCCCTCCACTTT.

This clone has only one observation. The chain is built from TRBV7-2 and TRBJ1-6; 9 positions match TRBD1. Germline V CDR1 and CDR2: SGHTA, FQGNSA. The CDR3 consists of 13 residues. V lost 6 bases, J lost 10 bases, and 4 bases stayed unmatched. The CDR3 sequence: CASSLGTGSPLHF. CDR3 DNA sequence: TGTGCCAGCAGTCTCGGGACAGGGTCACCCCTCCACTTT.

This clone was counted only a few times. J is TRBJ1-1 and V is TRBV2, with D hard to call. V was shortened by 2 bases and J by 4 bases, with 14 bases between the two germline ends. The CDR3 contains 15 residues. Germline V gene sequence: CDR1 SNHLY, CDR2 FYNNEI. CDR3 loop: CASSENGLRGTEAFF. The CDR3 DNA sequence: TGTGCCAGCAGTGAAAACGGGCTACGGGGCACTGAAGCTTTCTTT. Full variable domain (missing parts from reference TRBV2 and TRBJ1-1): EPEVTQTPSHQVTQMGQEVILRCVPISNHLYFYWYRQILGQKVEFLVSFYNNEISEKSEIFDDQFSVERPDGSNFTLKIRSTKLEDSAMYFCASSENGLRGTEAFFGQGTRLTVV.

The chain carries TRBV5-1 and TRBJ1-6, with TRBD1 as a possible D gene (6 bases). The CDR3 spans 20 residues. CDR1 is SGHRS and CDR2 is YFSETQ in the germline V gene. V gave up 4 bases and J gave up 1 base, with 24 bases separating them. The CDR3 DNA follows: TGCGCCAGCAGCCCGCAATATGAGGGGACACGAGAGTCCTATAATTCACCCCTCCACTTT. It encodes CASSPQYEGTRESYNSPLHF. Looking up the rest from reference TRBV5-1 and TRBJ1-6 gives the full variable domain: KAGVTQTPRYLIKTRGQQVTLSCSPISGHRSVSWYQQTPGQGLQFLFEYFSETQRNKGNFPGRFSGRQFSNSRSEMNVSTLELGDSALYLCASSPQYEGTRESYNSPLHFGNGTRLTVT.

The chain is built from TRBV15 and TRBJ1-4; D call uncertain. Trimming removed 1 base at V and 7 bases at J, with 7 bases between. The CDR3 spans 13 residues. The V gene's germline CDR1 is LNHNV and CDR2 YYDKDF (reference sequence). The DNA of the CDR3 is TGTGCCACCAGCAGAGCCCTAGGTGAAAAACTGTTTTTT. It codes for CATSRALGEKLFF. The whole variable domain, remainder taken from reference TRBV15 and TRBJ1-4, is DAMVIQNPRYQVTQFGKPVTLSCSQTLNHNVMYWYQQKSSQAPKLLFHYYDKDFNNEADTPDNFQSRRPNTSFCFLDIRSPGLGDTAMYLCATSRALGEKLFFGSGTQLSVL.

This chain joins TRBV18 and TRBJ2-5; possible D gene TRBD2, 5 bases. The CDR3 runs to 15 residues. CDR1 and CDR2 from the germline V gene are KGHSH and LQKENI. Between the trimmed V and J ends, which lost 2 bases and 2 bases, there was a span of 12 bases. The CDR3 DNA reads TGTGCCAGCTCACCATCGGACTCAACGCAAGAGACCCAGTACTTC. It codes for CASSPSDSTQETQYF.

The chain uses TRBV6-1 and TRBJ1-5; D is possibly TRBD1 (6 bases). V was trimmed by 0 bases and J by 6 bases, leaving 12 bases between them. Germline V CDR1 and CDR2: MNHNS, SASEGT. The CDR3 loop spans 15 amino acids. This CDR3 reads CASSEARGLVQPQHF. Written as DNA, the CDR3 is TGTGCCAGCAGTGAAGCGAGGGGGTTGGTTCAGCCCCAGCATTTT.

The chain recombines TRBV6-6 with TRBJ1-3; D may be TRBD1 (6 bases). Per the germline V gene, CDR1 is MNHNY and CDR2 is SVGAGI (reference sequence). Trimming left V 0 bases short and J 9 bases short, with 15 bases between. The CDR3 covers 15 residues. The CDR3 spells CASSYSPGVGGTIYF. The DNA of the CDR3 is TGTGCCAGCAGTTACTCGCCAGGGGTTGGGGGCACCATATATTTT.

This chain links TRBV6-5 with TRBJ2-2; TRBD1 agrees at 7 bases. J was trimmed by 4 bases and V by 10 bases; bases with no gene match: 9. The CDR3 extends over 14 amino acids. Looked up from germline, CDR1 is MNHEY and CDR2 is SVGAGI. CDR3 DNA: TGTGCCACCAGGGACAGACTAACCACCGGGGAGCTGTTTTTT. Translating it yields CATRDRLTTGELFF.

This CDR3 is CASTPTGWSGDSGYTF. The CDR3 DNA is TGTGCCAGCACCCCTACGGGATGGTCAGGAGATTCTGGCTACACCTTC. The genes are TRBV6-6 and TRBJ1-2; no firm D call. The CDR3 extends over 16 amino acids. Germline CDR1 reads MNHNY; CDR2 reads SVGAGI (reference sequence). V dropped 7 bases and J dropped 7 bases, with 25 bases sitting between them.

This rearrangement joins TRBV4-1 to TRBJ2-1, with 11 bases identical to TRBD2. With 0 bases clipped from V and 5 bases from J, the junction kept 6 bases outside the gene matches. The germline CDR1 and CDR2 sequences are MGHRA and YSYEKL. CDR3 length: 17 residues. The CDR3 loop reads CASSQDETSGGHNEQFF. CDR3 nucleotides: TGCGCCAGCAGCCAAGATGAAACTAGCGGGGGTCACAATGAGCAGTTCTTC.

V is TRBV28 and J is TRBJ2-7, with TRBD1 matching over 7 bases. Germline trimming cut 11 bases from V and 7 bases from J; bases unmatched to any gene: 11. Germline CDR1 and CDR2: MDHEN and SYDVKM. This CDR3 is built from 12 residues. CDR3 sequence: CAARGSLGEQYF. The CDR3 DNA sequence: TGTGCCGCCAGGGGGTCTCTGGGTGAGCAGTACTTC.

The rearrangement links TRBV7-7 to TRBJ2-7; a possible D gene is TRBD1 (6 bases). The CDR3 extends over 12 amino acids. V lost 5 bases to trimming and J lost 5 bases, with 10 bases between them. Germline assignment: CDR1 SSHAT and CDR2 FNYEAQ (reference sequence). CDR3 residues: CASSPDSDEQYF. The CDR3 nucleotides are TGTGCCAGCAGCCCGGACAGTGACGAGCAGTACTTC.

This clone was seen just once. The chain employs TRBV13 and TRBJ1-2; 7 bases align to TRBD1. CDR1 is PRHDT and CDR2 is FYEKMQ in the germline V gene (reference sequence). With V trimmed by 0 bases and J by 4 bases, 2 bases remained unmatched. The length of the CDR3 is 14 residues. The DNA for the CDR3 is TGTGCCAGCAGCTTAGGCGGGACAGCCTATGGCTACACCTTC. This codes for CASSLGGTAYGYTF.

This chain joins TRBV4-1 and TRBJ1-5, with D perhaps matching TRBD1 (6 bases). Germline V lookup: CDR1 MGHRA, CDR2 YSYEKL. The CDR3 loop spans 14 amino acids. The germline V and J ends were trimmed by 3 bases and 7 bases, with 13 bases remaining between them. CDR3 nucleotide sequence: TGCGCCAGCAGCCAGTCTTACAGGGTCCAGCCCCAGCATTTT. Its translation is CASSQSYRVQPQHF.